This section outlines one T cell receptor beta chain sequence together with its context. Profiling relied on immunoSEQ multiplex PCR, and the TCRdb table lists in-frame clones only, not all of them. Of tens of thousands of clones listed, roughly 90% are singletons. This CDR3 comprises 16 residues. Per the germline V gene, CDR1 is MGHRA and CDR2 is YSYEKL. With V trimmed by 0 bases and J by 2 bases, 3 bases remained unmatched. These data are taken from a study of T cell changes during pregnancy in multiple sclerosis. The V and J genes are TRBV4-1 and TRBJ2-7, with 11 bases lining up with TRBD1. This clonotype was obtained from a female donor with multiple sclerosis, enrolled in a pregnancy study. The source material was peripheral blood, sampled before pregnancy. In DNA form, the CDR3 reads TGCGCCAGCAGCCAAGATGTGGGACAGGGGGCCTACGAGCAGTACTTC. Translated, it gives CASSQDVGQGAYEQYF.